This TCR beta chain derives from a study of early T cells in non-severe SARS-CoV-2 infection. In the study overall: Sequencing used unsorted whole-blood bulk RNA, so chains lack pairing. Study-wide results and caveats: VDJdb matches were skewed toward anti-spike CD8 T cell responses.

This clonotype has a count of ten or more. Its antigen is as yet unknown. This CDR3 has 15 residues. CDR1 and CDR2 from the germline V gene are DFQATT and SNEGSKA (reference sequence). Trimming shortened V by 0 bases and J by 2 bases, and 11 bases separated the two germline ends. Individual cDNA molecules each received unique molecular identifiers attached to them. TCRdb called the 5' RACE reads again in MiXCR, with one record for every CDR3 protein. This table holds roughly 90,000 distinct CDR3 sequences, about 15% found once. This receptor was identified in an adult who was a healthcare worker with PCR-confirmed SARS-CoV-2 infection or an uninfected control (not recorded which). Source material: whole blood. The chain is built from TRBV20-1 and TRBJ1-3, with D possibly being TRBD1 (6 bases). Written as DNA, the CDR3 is TGCAGTGCTAGAGAATTGGGGGCCCCTGGAAACACCATATATTTT. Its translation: CSARELGAPGNTIYF.